This entry lists 31 T cell receptor beta chains sequenced from one sample in a study of response to subunit inactivated influenza vaccine. TCRdb re-called the RT-PCR reads with MiXCR, one entry per CDR3 protein. The sample includes about 700,000 distinct CDR3 sequences, roughly 14% seen only once; the top ten take around a tenth. The sequencing used PBMCs from blood, collected 11 to 12 days after vaccination. The receptors shown here come from a man aged 45 to 65 who received an inactivated influenza vaccine.

The sample holds a few counts of this clonotype. The genes are TRBV29-1 and TRBJ1-1; possible D gene TRBD1, 6 bases. Germline CDR1 SQVTM, CDR2 ANQGSEA. The CDR3 runs 13 residues. The germline V and J ends were trimmed by 7 bases and 0 bases, with 12 bases remaining between them. Here the CDR3 DNA reads TGCAGCGCGGGGGCAGCCTTGAACACTGAAGCTTTCTTT. The encoded protein is CSAGAALNTEAFF.

This clonotype was seen at least ten times. The chain links TRBV24-1 to TRBJ2-3; D gene unclear. The V gene's germline CDR1 is KGHDR and CDR2 SFDVKD. Trimming shortened V by 5 bases and J by 6 bases, and 11 bases separated the two germline ends. The CDR3 extends over 13 amino acids. As DNA, the CDR3 is TGTGCCACCAGTGTTCCTGACTTGGATACGCAGTATTTT. It yields the protein CATSVPDLDTQYF.

This clonotype was counted a few times. The V and J genes are TRBV25-1 and TRBJ2-3; TRBD2 agrees at 9 bases. Losses at the gene ends were 3 bases for V and 4 bases for J; bases not matched to a gene: 8. Germline values: CDR1 MGHDK, CDR2 SYGVNS. This CDR3 contains 16 residues. CDR3 coding DNA: TGTGCCAGCAGTGACGAATTAGCGGGAGATCCAGATACGCAGTATTTT. The encoded protein is CASSDELAGDPDTQYF. Full variable domain (outside the CDR3, taken from reference TRBV25-1 and TRBJ2-3): EADIYQTPRYLVIGTGKKITLECSQTMGHDKMYWYQQDPGMELHLIHYSYGVNSTEKGDLSSESTVSRIRTEHFPLTLESARPSHTSQYLCASSDELAGDPDTQYFGPGTRLTVL.

The chain's CDR3 is CASSFHLGRGGPDTQYF. The CDR3 coding sequence is TGTGCCAGCAGTTTCCATCTGGGGCGGGGGGGCCCCGATACGCAGTATTTT. The rearrangement links TRBV28 to TRBJ2-3, with TRBD2 matching over 9 bases. Germline CDR1 is MDHEN and CDR2 is SYDVKM. The V segment lost 3 bases and the J segment 6 bases; nucleotides outside the gene matches: 13. This CDR3 spans 17 amino acids.

The genes are TRBV29-1 and TRBJ1-2; 7 bases are a match to TRBD1. V dropped 5 bases and J dropped 5; count of bases not matched to a gene: 11. The CDR3 length is 14 residues. Germline CDR1 is SQVTM and CDR2 is ANQGSEA. The CDR3 sequence: CSVLSTGAGYGYTF. CDR3 in DNA: TGCAGCGTTCTCAGTACAGGGGCAGGATATGGCTACACCTTC.

This clonotype was found a few times. This chain connects TRBV6-1 to TRBJ2-1; D is unclear. This CDR3 contains 15 residues. In germline, CDR1 is MNHNS, CDR2 SASEGT. V gave up 0 bases and J gave up 1 base, with 7 bases separating them. The CDR3 DNA follows: TGTGCCAGCAGTGAAGCGCTGCGGTCCTACAATGAGCAGTTCTTC. The encoded protein is CASSEALRSYNEQFF.

At least ten counts were recorded for this clonotype. The rearrangement uses TRBV7-9 and TRBJ2-7; D might be TRBD1 (5 bases). The CDR3 loop spans 14 amino acids. Between the trimmed V and J ends, which lost 5 bases and 6 bases, there was a span of 17 bases. Germline V gene lookup returns CDR1 SEHNR and CDR2 FQNEAQ (reference sequence). CDR3 region: CASSPQGRGGEQYF. The DNA for the CDR3 is TGTGCCAGCAGCCCCCAGGGTAGGGGTGGCGAGCAGTACTTC.

This clonotype has just a few counts. The rearrangement joins TRBV20-1 to TRBJ2-3; 15 positions match TRBD2. V lost 3 bases and J lost 5; bases outside the gene matches: 0. CDR1 and CDR2 from the germline V gene are DFQATT and SNEGSKA (reference sequence). The CDR3 length is 14 residues. Here the CDR3 reads CSARGLAGGDTQYF. CDR3 coding DNA: TGCAGTGCTAGGGGACTAGCGGGAGGAGATACGCAGTATTTT.

This clonotype was picked up a small number of times. The chain couples TRBV3-1 to TRBJ2-2, with 7 bases identical to TRBD1. Germline CDR1 LGHDT, CDR2 YNNKEL (reference sequence). V was pared by 4 bases and J by 7 bases, with 6 bases of the junction left unmatched. This CDR3 has 14 amino acids. DNA of the CDR3: TGTGCCAGCAGCCCTCGACAGGGCGGCGGGGAGCTGTTTTTT. As protein: CASSPRQGGGELFF.

The gene calls are TRBV12-3 or TRBV12-4 and TRBJ1-2; D uncertain. Trimming shortened V by 6 bases and J by 8 bases, and 13 bases separated the two germline ends. This CDR3 is built from 12 residues. This chain's CDR3 is CASSPPGAGYTF. CDR3 sequence (DNA): TGTGCCAGCAGCCCCCCGGGCGCCGGCTACACCTTC.

Ten or more counts support this clonotype. V is TRBV4-3 and J is TRBJ1-3, with D possibly matching TRBD1 (5 bases). V was trimmed by 4 bases and J by 0 bases, leaving 16 bases between them. The CDR3 runs 17 residues. CDR1 and CDR2 from the germline V gene are LGHNA and YSLEER. CDR3 coding DNA: TGCGCCAGCAGCCGGGACGACTTCTTAAGCTCTGGAAACACCATATATTTT. Its protein is CASSRDDFLSSGNTIYF.

This clonotype was counted only a few times. This chain connects TRBV5-1 to TRBJ2-1; 8 bases are a match to TRBD2. The CDR3 runs to 13 residues. The V gene's germline CDR1 is SGHRS and CDR2 YFSETQ. The V segment lost 0 bases and the J segment 16 bases; nucleotides outside the gene matches: 9. The CDR3 is CASSLAAGGSKFF. As DNA, the CDR3 is TGCGCCAGCAGCTTGGCCGCGGGGGGTAGTAAATTCTTC.

This chain links TRBV12-3 or TRBV12-4 with TRBJ2-7; the D gene is possibly TRBD1 (6 bases). With 5 bases removed from V and 0 bases from J, the gap between germline ends came to 14 bases. There are 15 residues in the CDR3. The DNA of the CDR3 is TGTGCCAGCAGTATCCAGGGGCAACACTCCTACGAGCAGTACTTC. This codes for CASSIQGQHSYEQYF.

This clonotype was observed a handful of times. The rearrangement joins TRBV2 to TRBJ2-1, with 12 bases aligning to TRBD2. From germline, CDR1 is SNHLY and CDR2 FYNNEI. Losses at the gene ends were 4 bases for V and 6 bases for J; bases not matched to a gene: 4. This CDR3 is built from 15 residues. The CDR3 loop is CASSASSGGGNEQFF. CDR3 bases: TGTGCCAGCAGTGCCTCTAGCGGGGGGGGCAATGAGCAGTTCTTC.

The sample holds many counts of this clonotype. The chain combines TRBV7-3 with TRBJ2-1; D not resolved. CDR3 length equals 12 residues. CDR1 is SGHTA, CDR2 FQGTGA, per germline. Between the trimmed V and J ends, which lost 2 bases and 9 bases, there was a span of 8 bases. The CDR3 reads CASSLLIGEQFF. The DNA of the CDR3 is TGTGCCAGCAGCTTATTGATCGGTGAGCAGTTCTTC.

The genes are TRBV30 and TRBJ2-7; D tentatively reads TRBD1 or TRBD2 (5 bases each). CDR1 GTSNPN and CDR2 SVGIG come from the germline V gene (reference sequence). The length of the CDR3 is 12 residues. The V gene lost 2 bases and the J gene lost 6 bases, with 11 bases spanning the gap. CDR3 in DNA: TGTGCCTGGAGTAGAGGGGCCCTCGAGCAGTACTTC. Protein: CAWSRGALEQYF.

CDR3 nucleotides: TGTGCCAGCAGTGAAATCCCGGGGGAGACTGAAGCTTTCTTT. It yields the protein CASSEIPGETEAFF. J is TRBJ1-1 and V is TRBV6-1, with TRBD1 as a possible D gene (5 bases). Germline values: CDR1 MNHNS, CDR2 SASEGT. The V end lost 2 bases, the J end lost 5 bases, and 12 bases lay between the germline ends. This CDR3 contains 14 residues.

The chain couples TRBV27 to TRBJ1-1; tentatively, D is TRBD1 (6 bases). CDR3 size: 14 residues. From germline, CDR1 is MNHEY and CDR2 SMNVEV (reference sequence). Deletions cut 6 bases from V and 1 base from J, with 12 bases between. CDR3 coding DNA: TGTGCCAGCAGATCCGACAGGACGAACACTGAAGCTTTCTTT. The encoded protein is CASRSDRTNTEAFF.

This clonotype has only a few counts. The J gene is TRBJ2-2, the V gene TRBV7-2; D is uncertain. V was pared by 1 base and J by 4 bases, with 13 bases between. Germline V gene sequence: CDR1 SGHTA, CDR2 FQGNSA. This CDR3 is built from 16 residues. CDR3 nucleotides: TGTGCCAGCAGCTTAGTTGCTGGCCCGGGCACCGGGGAGCTGTTTTTT. This sequence encodes CASSLVAGPGTGELFF.

The V gene is TRBV5-1, the J gene TRBJ2-3; TRBD1 agrees at 8 bases. V lost 3 bases to trimming and J lost 2 bases; unmatched junction nucleotides: 2. The CDR3 totals 14 residues. CDR1 SGHRS and CDR2 YFSETQ come from the germline V gene. CDR3 protein: CASSWGQATDTQYF. CDR3 coding DNA: TGCGCCAGCAGCTGGGGACAGGCCACAGATACGCAGTATTTT.

The chain recombines TRBV20-1 with TRBJ2-5, with a possible D match to TRBD1 (6 bases). The CDR3 extends over 12 amino acids. The V gene lost 1 base and the J gene lost 7 bases, with 10 bases spanning the gap. The germline V gene encodes CDR1 DFQATT and CDR2 SNEGSKA (reference sequence). The CDR3 sequence: CSARGTDWTQYF. Here the CDR3 DNA reads TGCAGTGCTAGAGGGACAGATTGGACCCAGTACTTC.

This clonotype turned up a few times. This chain connects TRBV5-1 to TRBJ2-5, with unresolved D. V was pared by 4 bases and J by 2 bases, with 12 bases between. The CDR3 is 14 residues long. The V gene's germline CDR1 is SGHRS and CDR2 YFSETQ. The CDR3: CASSRQNSQETQYF. The CDR3 region has the DNA TGCGCCAGCAGCAGACAAAACTCACAAGAGACCCAGTACTTC.

The rearrangement joins TRBV6-2 or TRBV6-3 to TRBJ1-5; D unclear. This CDR3 region has 11 residues. Looked up from germline, CDR1 is MNHEY and CDR2 is SVGEGT. Trimming left V 5 bases short and J 3 bases short, with 2 bases between. As DNA, the CDR3 is TGTGCCAGCAGTAACAATCAGCCCCAGCATTTT. The encoded protein is CASSNNQPQHF.

The rearrangement joins TRBV7-9 to TRBJ2-5; no clear D. Germline CDR1 is SEHNR and CDR2 is FQNEAQ (reference sequence). The CDR3 length is 14 residues. V lost 5 bases and J 0 bases, leaving 10 bases between the germline ends. The CDR3 region is CASSANEYQETQYF. The CDR3 DNA sequence: TGTGCCAGCAGCGCTAATGAGTACCAAGAGACCCAGTACTTC.

Only a few counts were recorded for this clonotype. This rearrangement joins TRBV21-1 to TRBJ2-1; the table's D call, TRBD1, has no DNA check behind it. TRBV21-1 counts as a pseudogene. This CDR3 contains 16 residues. CDR3 sequence: CASSRGRQGPLNEQFF. DNA of the CDR3: TGTGCCAGCAGCAGGGGTAGACAGGGCCCACTCAATGAGCAGTTCTTC.

This clonotype was counted between two and nine times. The chain joins TRBV7-2 to TRBJ2-3; D may be TRBD1 (6 bases). The CDR3 contains 16 residues. Germline CDR1 is SGHTA and CDR2 is FQGNSA. V shed 5 bases and J shed 4 bases, with 19 bases lying between them. DNA of the CDR3: TGTGCCAGCAGCATGTGGAGCAGGGGTGGGGCAGATACGCAGTATTTT. This encodes CASSMWSRGGADTQYF.

CDR3 in amino acids: CASSQEGIAGGPTYEQYF. Written as DNA, the CDR3 is TGCGCCAGCAGCCAAGAGGGGATAGCGGGGGGGCCCACCTACGAGCAGTACTTC. The gene calls are TRBV4-1 and TRBJ2-7; 11 positions agree with TRBD2. The CDR3 loop spans 18 amino acids. V lost 0 bases and J lost 2; bases outside the gene matches: 9. Looked up from germline, CDR1 is MGHRA and CDR2 is YSYEKL.

The chain couples TRBV12-3 or TRBV12-4 to TRBJ2-1, with D tentatively TRBD2 (5 bases). The CDR3 is made up of 11 amino acids. The germline V and J ends were trimmed by 6 bases and 8 bases, with 8 bases remaining between them. The CDR3 here is CASRREHEQFF. The CDR3 DNA reads TGTGCCAGCAGGAGGGAGCATGAGCAGTTCTTC.

V is TRBV5-6 and J is TRBJ2-5; D is unclear. The CDR3 totals 16 residues. V was pared by 3 bases and J by 1 base, with 16 bases between. The germline V gene has CDR1 SGHDT and CDR2 YYEEEE. CDR3: CASSSPGEATQETQYF. For the CDR3, the DNA is TGTGCCAGCAGCTCCCCAGGTGAAGCTACCCAAGAGACCCAGTACTTC. The whole variable domain, remainder taken from reference TRBV5-6 and TRBJ2-5, is DAGVTQSPTHLIKTRGQQVTLRCSPKSGHDTVSWYQQALGQGPQFIFQYYEEEERQRGNFPDRFSGHQFPNYSSELNVNALLLGDSALYLCASSSPGEATQETQYFGPGTRLLVL.

The chain links TRBV4-3 to TRBJ2-5; possible D gene TRBD1, 6 bases. Trimming removed 4 bases from V and 5 bases from J, with 14 bases in between. Germline V gene sequence: CDR1 LGHNA, CDR2 YSLEER. The CDR3 is 14 residues long. CDR3 coding DNA: TGCGCCAGCAGCCTCTACAGGGACGGTGAGACCCAGTACTTC. Its translation is CASSLYRDGETQYF.

This clonotype was detected ten times or more. The V gene is TRBV20-1, the J gene TRBJ2-1, with TRBD2 matching 10 bases. The germline V gene has CDR1 DFQATT and CDR2 SNEGSKA (reference sequence). This CDR3 is built from 15 residues. V lost 1 base and J lost 3; bases outside the gene matches: 3. The CDR3 DNA reads TGCAGTGCTAGAGTTACTAGCGGGAACTACAATGAGCAGTTCTTC. As protein: CSARVTSGNYNEQFF.